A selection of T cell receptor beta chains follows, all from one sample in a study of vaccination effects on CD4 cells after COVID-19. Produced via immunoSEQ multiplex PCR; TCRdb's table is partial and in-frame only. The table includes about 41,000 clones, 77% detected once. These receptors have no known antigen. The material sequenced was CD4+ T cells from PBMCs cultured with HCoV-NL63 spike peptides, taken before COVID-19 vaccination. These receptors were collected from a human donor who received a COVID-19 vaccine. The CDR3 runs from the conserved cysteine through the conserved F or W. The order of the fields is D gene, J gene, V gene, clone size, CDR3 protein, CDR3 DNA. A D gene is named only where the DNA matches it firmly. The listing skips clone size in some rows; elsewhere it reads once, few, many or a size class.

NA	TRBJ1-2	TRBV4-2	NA	CASSPKGSGTGYTF	TGTGCCAGCAGCCCAAAAGGATCAGGCACCGGCTACACCTTC
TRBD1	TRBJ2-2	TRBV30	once	CAWRPGTGSGELFF	TGTGCCTGGAGACCCGGGACAGGGTCCGGGGAGCTGTTTTTT
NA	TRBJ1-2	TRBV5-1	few	CASSSDTYYGYTF	TGCGCCAGCAGCTCAGACACCTACTATGGCTACACCTTC
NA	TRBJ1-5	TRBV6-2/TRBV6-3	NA	CASSYLFRSSNQPQHF	TGTGCCAGCAGTTACCTCTTCAGGAGCAGCAATCAGCCCCAGCATTTT
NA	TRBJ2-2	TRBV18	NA	CASSPRSQGPTGELFF	TGTGCCAGCTCACCACGGTCTCAGGGACCGACCGGGGAGCTGTTTTTT
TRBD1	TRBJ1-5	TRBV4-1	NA	CASSQTGMEVYSNQPQHF	TGCGCCAGCAGCCAGACAGGGATGGAGGTATATAGCAATCAGCCCCAGCATTTT
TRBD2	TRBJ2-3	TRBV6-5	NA	CASSYREGRDTQYF	TGTGCCAGCAGTTATCGGGAGGGGCGAGATACGCAGTATTTT
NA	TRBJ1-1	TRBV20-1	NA	CSPDREAFF	TGCAGTCCAGACCGTGAAGCTTTCTTT
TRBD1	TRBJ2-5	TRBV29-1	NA	CSADRDQETQYF	TGCAGCGCTGACAGGGACCAAGAGACCCAGTACTTC
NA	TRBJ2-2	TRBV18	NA	CASSGTNTGELFF	TGTGCCAGCTCAGGGACGAACACCGGGGAGCTGTTTTTT
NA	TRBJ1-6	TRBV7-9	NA	CASSSDRYNSPLHF	TGTGCCAGCAGCTCTGACAGATATAATTCACCCCTCCACTTT
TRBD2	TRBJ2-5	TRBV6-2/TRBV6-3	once	CASSTRLAGGPVQETQYF	TGTGCCAGCAGTACTCGACTAGCGGGGGGGCCTGTCCAAGAGACCCAGTACTTC
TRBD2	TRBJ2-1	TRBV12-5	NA	CASGFSGSGGWVSYNEQFF	TGTGCTAGTGGTTTTTCTGGAAGCGGGGGGTGGGTATCCTACAATGAGCAGTTCTTC
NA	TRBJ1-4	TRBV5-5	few	CASSLRDGEKLFF	TGTGCCAGCAGCTTGCGGGACGGTGAAAAACTGTTTTTT
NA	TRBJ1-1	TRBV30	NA	CAWDRSAYTEAFF	TGTGCCTGGGATCGCTCTGCCTACACTGAAGCTTTCTTT
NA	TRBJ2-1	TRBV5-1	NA	CASTLGGPNEQFF	TGCGCCAGCACCCTCGGGGGTCCCAATGAGCAGTTCTTC
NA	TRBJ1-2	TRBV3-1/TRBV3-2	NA	CASSQSRGLGYDGYTF	TGTGCCAGCAGCCAATCCAGGGGCCTAGGGTATGATGGCTACACCTTC
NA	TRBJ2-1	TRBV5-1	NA	CASSLGGGPSNEQFF	TGCGCCAGCAGCTTGGGGGGGGGCCCATCCAATGAGCAGTTCTTC
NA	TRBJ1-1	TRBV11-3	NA	CASSLEGKNTEAFF	TGTGCCAGCAGCTTGGAGGGGAAGAACACTGAAGCTTTCTTT
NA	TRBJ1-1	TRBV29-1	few	CSVDWGNTEAFF	TGCAGCGTAGACTGGGGGAACACTGAAGCTTTCTTT
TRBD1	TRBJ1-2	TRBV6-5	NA	CASSVGQVYGYTF	TGTGCCAGCAGCGTGGGACAGGTCTATGGCTACACCTTC
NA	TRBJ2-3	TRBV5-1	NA	CASSLWGSTDTQYF	TGCGCCAGCAGCTTGTGGGGGAGCACAGATACGCAGTATTTT
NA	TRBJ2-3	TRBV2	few	CASSPTPGLFTDTQYF	TGTGCCAGCAGCCCTACCCCGGGACTTTTCACAGATACGCAGTATTTT
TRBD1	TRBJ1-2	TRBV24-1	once	CATSDQKPGQGYGYTF	TGTGCCACCAGTGACCAAAAACCGGGACAGGGGTATGGCTACACCTTC
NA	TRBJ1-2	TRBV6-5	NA	CASTRGVRYGYTF	TGTGCCAGCACGCGGGGGGTTCGCTATGGCTACACCTTC
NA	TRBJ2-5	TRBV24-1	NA	CATSDPRGAQETQYF	TGTGCCACCAGTGACCCCCGTGGTGCCCAAGAGACCCAGTACTTC
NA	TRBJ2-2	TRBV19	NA	CASSITGIRGELFF	TGTGCCAGTAGTATAACAGGGATTCGCGGGGAGCTGTTTTTT
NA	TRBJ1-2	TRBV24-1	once	CATSAAGVYGYTF	TGTGCCACCAGTGCGGCAGGGGTCTATGGCTACACCTTC
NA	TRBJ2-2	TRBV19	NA	CASRTLGGHGGELFF	TGTGCCAGTAGGACTCTGGGGGGGCATGGCGGGGAGCTGTTTTTT
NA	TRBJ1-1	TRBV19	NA	CASMHSGTEAFF	TGTGCCAGTATGCACTCCGGCACTGAAGCTTTCTTT
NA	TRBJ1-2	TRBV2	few	CASNYLGTSYTF	TGTGCCAGCAATTACCTAGGGACAAGCTACACCTTC
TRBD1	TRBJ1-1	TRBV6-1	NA	CASSGDRGSLGATEAFF	TGTGCCAGCAGTGGAGACAGGGGGAGCCTGGGTGCCACTGAAGCTTTCTTT
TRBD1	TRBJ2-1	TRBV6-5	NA	CASSRQGQGLNEQFF	TGTGCCAGCAGCAGGCAGGGACAGGGGCTCAATGAGCAGTTCTTC
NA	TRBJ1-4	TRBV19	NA	CASSIEGEEKLFF	TGTGCCAGTAGTATCGAGGGAGAGGAAAAACTGTTTTTT
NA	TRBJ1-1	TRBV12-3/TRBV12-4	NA	CASQGTGRTEAFF	TGTGCCAGCCAAGGGACCGGGAGGACTGAAGCTTTCTTT
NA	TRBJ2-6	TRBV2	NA	CASTAGANVLTF	TGTGCCAGCACTGCCGGGGCCAACGTCCTGACTTTC
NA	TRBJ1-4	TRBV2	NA	CASSGTGARGEKLFF	TGTGCCAGCAGTGGTACGGGGGCGAGAGGAGAAAAACTGTTTTTT
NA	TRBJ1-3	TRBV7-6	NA	CASSETGPLSGNTIYF	TGTGCCAGCAGCGAAACAGGACCCCTCTCTGGAAACACCATATATTTT
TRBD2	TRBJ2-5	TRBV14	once	CASSQGSSGGPQETQYF	TGTGCCAGCAGCCAGGGTTCTAGCGGGGGGCCACAAGAGACCCAGTACTTC
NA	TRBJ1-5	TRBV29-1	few	CSVVVGAQDQPQHF	TGCAGCGTGGTTGTTGGGGCTCAAGATCAGCCCCAGCATTTT
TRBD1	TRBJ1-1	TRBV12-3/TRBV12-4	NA	CAVTRQGRTEAFF	TGTGCCGTAACCAGACAGGGACGGACTGAAGCTTTCTTT
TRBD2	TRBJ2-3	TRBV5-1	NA	CASSLPLAGGIDTQYF	TGCGCCAGCAGCTTGCCACTAGCGGGGGGAATAGATACGCAGTATTTT
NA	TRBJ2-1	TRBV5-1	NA	CASSLELGGYNEQFF	TGCGCCAGCAGCTTGGAGCTCGGGGGATACAATGAGCAGTTCTTC
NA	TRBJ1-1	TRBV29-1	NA	CSVADRKNTEAFF	TGCAGCGTTGCTGACAGAAAGAACACTGAAGCTTTCTTT
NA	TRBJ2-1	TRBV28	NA	CASSLGFGGYNEQFF	TGTGCCAGCAGTTTAGGGTTCGGCGGTTACAATGAGCAGTTCTTC